The following is a TCR beta chain sequence with its context. The data were taken from a study of identical twins. From the 5' RACE reads, TCRdb called clonotypes with MiXCR, one entry per CDR3 protein. Counted here are 200,000 to 250,000 distinct CDR3 sequences, about 10% occurring once; the ten biggest clones make up about a tenth. CDR3 size: 14 residues. Germline-derived CDR1 and CDR2 are SGDLS and YYNGEE. The trim removed 5 bases at V and 9 bases at J, leaving 8 bases unmatched. The clonotype comes from a man aged 50 to 60 in good health. The sequencing sample was made of memory T cells sorted from blood. The genes are TRBV9 and TRBJ2-1, with 10 bases fitting TRBD1. In DNA, the CDR3 is TGTGCCAGCAGAGCCGGGACAGGGGCTGGTGAGCAGTTCTTC. Translating gives CASRAGTGAGEQFF.